The next 30 T cell receptor beta chains were all read from a single sample in a study of type 1 regulatory T cells (dated by TCRdb to the early 2020s). No antigen has been assigned to these receptors. The data were produced on an Illumina MiSeq. TCRdb reanalyzed the raw reads on its own, using fastp at Q25 for trimming and MiXCR for clone calling, and kept in-frame beta chains. All rows with the same CDR3 protein become a single entry with the most common DNA and genes. The sample has about 62,000 distinct CDR3 sequences on record, 60% to 65% of them singletons. The biggest ten clones account for 1.5% to 2% of the sample. Sequencing input: cultured non-Tr1 T cells, either the whole culture or a sorted T cell fraction (not recorded which). According to the study, the label for this sample's cell subset or site signals: non-Tr1 population from the T-allo10 product. The receptor source for this set is a human donor in good health.

V is TRBV7-8 and J is TRBJ2-1; D is perhaps TRBD1 or TRBD2 (5 bases each). V was pared by 4 bases and J by 5 bases, with 12 bases between. Per germline, CDR1 SGHVS and CDR2 FQNEAQ. This CDR3 is built from 14 residues. Here the CDR3 reads CASSSSLGHNEQFF. CDR3 nucleotide sequence: TGTGCCAGCAGCTCCTCCTTGGGACACAATGAGCAGTTCTTC.

The chain has TRBV20-1 and TRBJ2-2; 9 bases are a match to TRBD2. From germline, CDR1 is DFQATT and CDR2 SNEGSKA (reference sequence). This CDR3 region has 16 residues. V shed 0 bases, J shed 5 bases, and the junction held 7 bases outside the gene matches. In nucleotides, the CDR3 is TGCAGTGCTAGAGATGGCGGGAGGGCGGAAACCGGGGAGCTGTTTTTT. Residues: CSARDGGRAETGELFF.

This rearrangement joins TRBV19 to TRBJ2-5; D tentatively reads TRBD1 or TRBD2 (5 bases each). Germline V gives CDR1 LNHDA, CDR2 SQIVND (reference sequence). V lost 6 bases to trimming and J lost 0 bases, with 14 bases between them. This CDR3 comprises 15 residues. In DNA, the CDR3 is TGTGCCAGTAGAGATCTGGGACCGAACCAAGAGACCCAGTACTTC. Translated, it gives CASRDLGPNQETQYF.

This clonotype was picked up a small number of times. This chain connects TRBV29-1 to TRBJ1-2, with D unclear. Germline CDR1 SQVTM, CDR2 ANQGSEA. V lost 4 bases, J lost 4 bases, and 13 bases lay in between. CDR3 length: 13 amino acids. The CDR3 region has the DNA TGCAGCGTTGGTGACCAGGAAATCTATGGCTACACCTTC. It codes for CSVGDQEIYGYTF.

As DNA, the CDR3 is TGTGCCAGCAGCCACCACGGGACTTTCCCAGATACGCAGTATTTT. Translated, it gives CASSHHGTFPDTQYF. The chain is built from TRBV14 and TRBJ2-3; D might be TRBD2 (6 bases). CDR1 is SGHDN, CDR2 FVKESK, per germline. The CDR3 has 15 residues. V was shortened by 3 bases and J by 4 bases, with 14 bases between the two germline ends.

This chain uses TRBV12-3 or TRBV12-4 with TRBJ2-7; D gene uncertain. CDR3 length: 13 amino acids. V lost 4 bases and J lost 4, with 11 bases in between. The CDR3 bases are TGTGCCAGCAGTTCCGCACTTGTTTACGAGCAGTACTTC. Its translation is CASSSALVYEQYF.

J is TRBJ2-1 and V is TRBV7-8; D tentatively reads TRBD1 or TRBD2 (5 bases each). V was trimmed by 6 bases and J by 8 bases, leaving 17 bases between them. The CDR3 spans 14 residues. Germline V CDR1 and CDR2: SGHVS, FQNEAQ. CDR3 amino acids: CASRVGTPRDEQFF. The CDR3 bases are TGTGCCAGCAGGGTAGGGACCCCCCGGGATGAGCAGTTCTTC.

This clonotype was seen a few times. V gene TRBV20-1 combines with J gene TRBJ2-2; no definite D call. The CDR3 contains 14 residues. Deletions cut 5 bases from V and 6 bases from J, with 16 bases between. In germline, CDR1 is DFQATT, CDR2 SNEGSKA (reference sequence). The CDR3 here is CSAQGGLGSGELFF. The CDR3, as DNA: TGCAGTGCTCAAGGTGGTTTAGGTTCCGGGGAGCTGTTTTTT.

This clonotype was seen once. The V and J genes are TRBV14 and TRBJ2-1; tentative D call: TRBD2 (6 bases). The CDR3 is 14 amino acids. V was trimmed by 1 base and J by 8 bases, leaving 12 bases between them. The germline V gene encodes CDR1 SGHDN and CDR2 FVKESK. CDR3 DNA: TGTGCCAGCAGCCAAGCGTCGCTAGCGTATGAGCAGTTCTTC. Amino acids: CASSQASLAYEQFF.

DNA of the CDR3: TGTGCCAGCAGCGAGCAGGACAGCCCTCCCTCTGGGGCCAACGTCCTGACTTTC. Its protein product is CASSEQDSPPSGANVLTF. The genes are TRBV7-2 and TRBJ2-6, with D possibly matching TRBD1 (6 bases). CDR1 SGHTA and CDR2 FQGNSA come from the germline V gene. Trimming pared 5 bases from V and 0 bases from J, leaving 17 bases between. The CDR3 totals 18 residues.

Points on this clonotype: A read error may explain this, as a much larger clone is one base away. The chain employs TRBV9 and TRBJ1-1, with 8 bases aligning to TRBD1. The CDR3 contains 15 residues. Germline-derived CDR1 and CDR2 are SGDLS and YYNGEE. The CDR3 protein is CASSGGGQGARETFF. CDR3 nucleotide sequence: TGTGCCAGCAGCGGAGGAGGGCAGGGGGCCCGTGAAACTTTCTTT.

The V call is TRBV5-1, the J call TRBJ2-3, with 12 bases fitting TRBD2. The germline V gene encodes CDR1 SGHRS and CDR2 YFSETQ. There are 18 residues in the CDR3. The junction had 10 bases not matched to a gene; V was cut back by 5 bases and J by 0 bases. The CDR3 nucleotides are TGCGCCAGCAGGAGTGGTCGGACTAGCGGGATTAGCACAGATACGCAGTATTTT. Its protein is CASRSGRTSGISTDTQYF. The full variable domain, with the rest looked up from reference TRBV5-1 and TRBJ2-3, is KAGVTQTPRYLIKTRGQQVTLSCSPISGHRSVSWYQQTPGQGLQFLFEYFSETQRNKGNFPGRFSGRQFSNSRSEMNVSTLELGDSALYLCASRSGRTSGISTDTQYFGPGTRLTVL.

This clonotype appeared a few times. V is TRBV20-1 and J is TRBJ2-1, with 12 nucleotides matching TRBD2. Losses at the gene ends were 4 bases for V and 7 bases for J; bases not matched to a gene: 23. The CDR3 runs to 20 residues. Germline V gene data show CDR1 as DFQATT and CDR2 as SNEGSKA (reference sequence). Here the CDR3 reads CSAKPLVLAGGPGRENEQFF. The CDR3 nucleotides are TGCAGTGCTAAACCGCTTGTGCTAGCGGGAGGGCCAGGTCGAGAGAATGAGCAGTTCTTC.

The chain has TRBV28 and TRBJ2-3; 14 bases map to TRBD2. This CDR3 is 17 amino acids long. The ends lost 6 bases at V and 3 bases at J; junction bases unmatched: 8. Germline CDR1 reads MDHEN; CDR2 reads SYDVKM. The DNA for the CDR3 is TGTGCCAGCAGAAGCGGACTAGCGGGAGGAGGAACAGATACGCAGTATTTT. This sequence encodes CASRSGLAGGGTDTQYF. Full variable domain (remainder filled in from reference TRBV28 and TRBJ2-3): DVKVTQSSRYLVKRTGEKVFLECVQDMDHENMFWYRQDPGLGLRLIYFSYDVKMKEKGDIPEGYSVSREKKERFSLILESASTNQTSMYLCASRSGLAGGGTDTQYFGPGTRLTVL.

J is TRBJ1-4 and V is TRBV27, with 7 nucleotides matching TRBD1. In germline, CDR1 is MNHEY, CDR2 SMNVEV (reference sequence). V shed 4 bases, J shed 5 bases, and the junction held 4 bases outside the gene matches. The CDR3 sequence is 14 residues long. The CDR3 DNA reads TGTGCCAGCAGTTCGACAGGGTGGAATGAAAAACTGTTTTTT. This gives the protein CASSSTGWNEKLFF.

The gene calls are TRBV20-1 and TRBJ1-3, with a possible D match to TRBD1 (6 bases). Germline V gene lookup returns CDR1 DFQATT and CDR2 SNEGSKA (reference sequence). V shed 5 bases and J shed 2 bases, with 19 bases lying between them. This CDR3 has 16 residues. CDR3 protein: CSARKDLGGPGNTIYF. The CDR3 DNA reads as TGCAGTGCTCGCAAGGACCTGGGGGGGCCTGGAAACACCATATATTTT.

The chain employs TRBV4-3 and TRBJ2-7, with D perhaps TRBD1 or TRBD2 (6 bases each). V was trimmed by 4 bases and J by 1 base, leaving 14 bases between them. Germline V gene sequence: CDR1 LGHNA, CDR2 YSLEER. The CDR3 length is 15 residues. Written as DNA, the CDR3 is TGCGCCAGCAGCCCCGGGGGCGGCATTTCCTACGAGCAGTACTTC. As protein: CASSPGGGISYEQYF.

Comment on this clonotype: The junction does not match germline at one end; this may be a read error. V usage is TRBV20-1 and J usage is TRBJ1-5; possibly TRBD1 for D (6 bases). The CDR3 spans 19 residues. Germline CDR1 reads DFQATT; CDR2 reads SNEGSKA (reference sequence). The CDR3 nucleotides read TGCAGTGCTAGAGTTTTTTCAGGCTCCACAGGGAGGCGGAATCACCCCCAGCATTTT. Protein: CSARVFSGSTGRRNHPQHF.

The rearrangement uses TRBV19 and TRBJ2-1, with D possibly matching TRBD2 (6 bases). Looked up from germline, CDR1 is LNHDA and CDR2 is SQIVND (reference sequence). The CDR3 contains 13 residues. The V end was cut by 11 bases, the J end by 7 bases, with 18 bases between. This chain's CDR3 is CAGMEGVRNEQFF. The DNA of the CDR3 is TGTGCCGGTATGGAGGGAGTAAGAAATGAGCAGTTCTTC.

This chain connects TRBV7-3 to TRBJ2-3, with D unresolved. Germline V gene sequence: CDR1 SGHTA, CDR2 FQGTGA. V dropped 5 bases and J dropped 7 bases, with 7 bases sitting between them. CDR3 length: 11 residues. In nucleotides, the CDR3 is TGTGCCAGCAGCGAATCATATACGCAGTATTTT. Encoded protein: CASSESYTQYF.

This clonotype has a handful of counts. V gene TRBV20-1 combines with J gene TRBJ2-3, with D perhaps assigned TRBD1 or TRBD2 (5 bases each). The CDR3 contains 14 residues. The germline V and J ends were trimmed by 0 bases and 2 bases, with 9 bases remaining between them. Germline V CDR1 and CDR2: DFQATT, SNEGSKA (reference sequence). CDR3 sequence: CSAREGDLTDTQYF. CDR3 nucleotide sequence: TGCAGTGCTAGAGAAGGGGACCTCACAGATACGCAGTATTTT.

The chain carries TRBV7-2 and TRBJ2-7; a weak D match, TRBD1 (6 bases). The germline gives CDR1 SGHTA, CDR2 FQGNSA. Trimming removed 1 base from V and 2 bases from J, with 12 bases in between. The CDR3 runs to 15 residues. The CDR3 loop reads CASSLVQGPPYEQYF. The CDR3 DNA reads as TGTGCCAGCAGCTTAGTCCAGGGGCCCCCCTACGAGCAGTACTTC.

J is TRBJ2-5 and V is TRBV11-2; D is perhaps TRBD2 (6 bases). The CDR3 is made up of 12 amino acids. Germline V gene data show CDR1 as SGHAT and CDR2 as FQNNGV. V shed 8 bases and J shed 2 bases, with 9 bases lying between them. The CDR3 region has the DNA TGTGCCAGCCGTCGGGGGCAAGAGACCCAGTACTTC. Its translation: CASRRGQETQYF.

In this sample, this clonotype turned up once. V and J are TRBV6-1 and TRBJ1-6, with unresolved D. The V gene lost 7 bases and the J gene lost 7 bases, with 11 bases spanning the gap. CDR3 length equals 13 residues. The V gene's germline CDR1 is MNHNS and CDR2 SASEGT. CDR3 amino acids: CASTKLTNSPLHF. DNA of the CDR3: TGTGCCAGCACCAAGCTCACAAATTCACCCCTCCACTTT.

The V call is TRBV7-2, the J call TRBJ2-7, with D perhaps assigned TRBD1 or TRBD2 (5 bases each). The CDR3 runs to 15 residues. Germline V gene data show CDR1 as SGHTA and CDR2 as FQGNSA. V was cut by 5 bases and J by 5 bases, with 19 bases left in between. Here the CDR3 DNA reads TGTGCCAGCAGCCGTTATGAGGGGTTGGGTGACGAGCAGTACTTC. It codes for CASSRYEGLGDEQYF.

V usage is TRBV10-3 and J usage is TRBJ2-1; D remains unclear. This CDR3 comprises 11 residues. CDR1 and CDR2 (germline): ENHRY, SYGVKD. Trimming took 8 bases from V and 5 from J, leaving 7 bases between them. CDR3 region: CAISTHNEQFF. CDR3 nucleotide sequence: TGTGCCATCTCCACCCACAATGAGCAGTTCTTC.

The chain combines TRBV5-1 with TRBJ2-2, with D unclear. This CDR3 has 15 residues. Germline assignment: CDR1 SGHRS and CDR2 YFSETQ. The V gene lost 7 bases and the J gene lost 4 bases, with 17 bases spanning the gap. CDR3 in DNA: TGCGCCAGCGGCCTCTCGGGCCAGCCCACCGGGGAGCTGTTTTTT. Translated: CASGLSGQPTGELFF.

V and J are TRBV20-1 and TRBJ2-6; either TRBD1 or TRBD2 may supply D (5 bases each). This CDR3 has 16 amino acids. Germline-derived CDR1 and CDR2 are DFQATT and SNEGSKA (reference sequence). V lost 6 bases to trimming and J lost 0 bases, with 15 bases between them. The CDR3 spells CSARGELSSGANVLTF. Here the CDR3 DNA reads TGCAGTGCGAGGGGCGAACTAAGCTCTGGGGCCAACGTCCTGACTTTC.

The sample holds a few counts of this clonotype. This chain connects TRBV15 to TRBJ1-1; D unclear. The CDR3 consists of 14 residues. Germline CDR1 LNHNV, CDR2 YYDKDF (reference sequence). V was shortened by 2 bases and J by 1 base, with 8 bases between the two germline ends. CDR3 sequence: CATSRQIANTEAFF. The DNA for the CDR3 is TGTGCCACCAGCAGACAGATTGCGAACACTGAAGCTTTCTTT.

Only a few counts were recorded for this clonotype. The J gene is TRBJ2-4, the V gene TRBV2, with D possibly being TRBD2 (5 bases). With 8 bases removed from V and 1 base from J, the gap between germline ends came to 9 bases. CDR3 length equals 13 residues. Germline assignment: CDR1 SNHLY and CDR2 FYNNEI. DNA for the CDR3: TGTGCCAGCTCAAGGGAGGCCAAAAACATTCAGTACTTC. Translated: CASSREAKNIQYF.